The T cell receptor (beta chain) under discussion was sequenced for a study of blood T cell repertoires in COVID-19. Germline CDR1 and CDR2: SGHRS and YFSETQ. V trimming: 1 base; J trimming: 5 bases; junction bases outside the gene matches: 1. This CDR3 comprises 14 residues. A note on this clone: The same CDR3 is also encoded by other DNA sequences in this sample.

The table came from immunoSEQ multiplex PCR; TCRdb's copy has only in-frame clones and leaves some out. The sample records under 250,000 clones, 70% to 85% being singletons. The TCR sequence derives from a man between 60 and 75 years old who had recovered from COVID-19. The chain is built from TRBV5-1 and TRBJ1-4; 8 nucleotides agree with TRBD1. The sample taken for sequencing was PBMCs or T cells enriched from blood (not recorded which). CDR3 region: CASSLTGGNEKLFF. The CDR3 bases are TGCGCCAGCAGCTTGACAGGGGGGAATGAAAAACTGTTTTTT.